The 14 T cell receptor beta chains reported below all come from one sample, sequenced in a study of technical replicates of blood from several donors. Data came from immunoSEQ multiplex PCR; TCRdb stores just in-frame clones and leaves some out. The sample records more than 55,000 clones, around 91% being singletons. Sequenced material: T cells isolated from PBMCs. The receptors come from a human donor in good health.

This clone was seen a few times. The rearrangement links TRBV19 to TRBJ1-1, with TRBD1 identical over 8 bases. Germline assignment: CDR1 LNHDA and CDR2 SQIVND (reference sequence). There are 15 residues in the CDR3. The J segment lost 6 bases and the V segment lost 4 bases, leaving 10 bases of the junction unmatched. The CDR3 DNA reads TGTGCCAGTAGTACCGACAGGGGCTTAACCCCTGAAGCTTTCTTT. This codes for CASSTDRGLTPEAFF.

This clone came up once. This chain connects TRBV7-7 to TRBJ1-4; D is possibly TRBD1 (6 bases). This CDR3 is built from 14 residues. V dropped 8 bases and J dropped 6 bases, with 16 bases sitting between them. Per germline, CDR1 SSHAT and CDR2 FNYEAQ (reference sequence). The CDR3 coding sequence is TGTGCCAGCGCTTCCGGGGGGCAAGATGAAAAACTGTTTTTT. Protein: CASASGGQDEKLFF.

The chain couples TRBV5-1 to TRBJ1-1; 8 positions agree with TRBD1. Germline values: CDR1 SGHRS, CDR2 YFSETQ. This CDR3 has 15 amino acids. J lost 0 bases, V lost 10 bases, and 11 bases had no gene match. CDR3 amino acids: CASGQGREMNTEAFF. The CDR3 DNA is TGCGCCTCAGGACAGGGAAGGGAAATGAACACTGAAGCTTTCTTT.

This chain joins TRBV7-6 and TRBJ2-1; possible D gene TRBD1, 5 bases. The germline CDR1 and CDR2 sequences are SGHVS and FNYEAQ. V lost 2 bases, J lost 8 bases, and 10 bases lay in between. The CDR3 is 13 residues long. CDR3 bases: TGTGCCAGCAGCTTACTTACAGGTGATGAGCAGTTCTTC. This encodes CASSLLTGDEQFF.

This clone occurred once. The V gene is TRBV2, the J gene TRBJ1-6; D unresolved. Germline values: CDR1 SNHLY, CDR2 FYNNEI. V lost 7 bases to trimming and J lost 9 bases, with 7 bases between them. CDR3 length: 11 residues. The CDR3 DNA sequence: TGTGCCAGCAAGAATAGTTCACCCCTCCACTTT. Translating it yields CASKNSSPLHF.

The gene calls are TRBV7-2 and TRBJ2-7; D remains ambiguous. The germline CDR1 and CDR2 sequences are SGHTA and FQGNSA. CDR3 size: 14 residues. V lost 5 bases to trimming and J lost 0 bases, with 11 bases between them. CDR3 sequence (DNA): TGTGCCAGCAGCCTAATAAAAAGCTCCTACGAGCAGTACTTC. This translates into CASSLIKSSYEQYF.

The J gene is TRBJ2-1, the V gene TRBV5-1; 7 nucleotides match TRBD1. With 4 bases clipped from V and 5 bases from J, the junction kept 6 bases outside the gene matches. The CDR3 has 14 amino acids. CDR1 is SGHRS and CDR2 is YFSETQ in the germline V gene. CDR3 nucleotide sequence: TGCGCCAGCAGCGCGTGGACAGGTGACAATGAGCAGTTCTTC. Residues: CASSAWTGDNEQFF.

The rearrangement links TRBV7-2 to TRBJ1-3, with a possible D match to TRBD1 (5 bases). Germline V gives CDR1 SGHTA, CDR2 FQGNSA. The CDR3 is 15 amino acids. Trimming took off 1 base at V and 0 bases at J, with 7 bases between the two ends. CDR3 in DNA: TGTGCCAGCAGCTTAGTCGGGGGCTCTGGAAACACCATATATTTT. Encoded protein: CASSLVGGSGNTIYF.

This rearrangement joins TRBV6-6 to TRBJ1-3; 8 bases agree with TRBD1. The V segment lost 6 bases and the J segment 2 bases; nucleotides outside the gene matches: 9. CDR3 length equals 16 residues. Germline V gene lookup returns CDR1 MNHNY and CDR2 SVGAGI (reference sequence). CDR3 nucleotide sequence: TGTGCCAGCAGGCCAACCGGGACAGGTACTGGAAACACCATATATTTT. Amino acids: CASRPTGTGTGNTIYF.

The chain has TRBV7-9 and TRBJ2-7; 9 bases align to TRBD2. The CDR3 has 16 amino acids. Losses at the gene ends were 5 bases for V and 4 bases for J; bases not matched to a gene: 12. Per germline, CDR1 SEHNR and CDR2 FQNEAQ (reference sequence). CDR3 in DNA: TGTGCCAGCAGCCCCACAGGGGCGGGAGGGAGGTACGAGCAGTACTTC. It is translated as CASSPTGAGGRYEQYF.

J is TRBJ1-1 and V is TRBV6-5, with D possibly being TRBD1 (5 bases). Between the trimmed V and J ends, which lost 5 bases and 3 bases, there was a span of 10 bases. The CDR3 totals 13 residues. The germline CDR1 and CDR2 sequences are MNHEY and SVGAGI. This chain's CDR3 is CASSLQGYTEAFF. CDR3 bases: TGTGCCAGCAGTCTTCAGGGTTACACTGAAGCTTTCTTT.

The CDR3 region is CASQRSEDTQYF. CDR3 nucleotides: TGTGCCAGCCAGAGGTCGGAAGATACGCAGTATTTT. V gene TRBV13 combines with J gene TRBJ2-3; D gene ambiguous. This CDR3 contains 12 residues. V shed 8 bases and J shed 5 bases, with 11 bases lying between them. Germline CDR1 is PRHDT and CDR2 is FYEKMQ (reference sequence).

This sequence joins TRBV9 and TRBJ1-2; 9 bases line up with TRBD1. Germline CDR1 and CDR2: SGDLS and YYNGEE. Germline trimming cut 2 bases from V and 3 bases from J; bases unmatched to any gene: 11. This CDR3 has 17 residues. In DNA form, the CDR3 reads TGTGCCAGCAGCGTGCCGGGACAGGGAAAGGGTCACTATGGCTACACCTTC. Its translation is CASSVPGQGKGHYGYTF.

The chain links TRBV5-1 to TRBJ2-3; a possible D gene is TRBD2 (6 bases). The V gene's germline CDR1 is SGHRS and CDR2 YFSETQ. Trimming took 0 bases from V and 1 from J, leaving 9 bases between them. The CDR3 has 15 residues. The CDR3 DNA reads TGCGCCAGCAGCTTGGTCGGCGGGGGCACAGATACGCAGTATTTT. Amino acids: CASSLVGGGTDTQYF.